Below are 5 T cell receptor beta chains sequenced from a single sample in a study of blood T cell repertoires in COVID-19 (dated by TCRdb to 2020 to 2021). Preparation of the library involved the immunoSEQ multiplex PCR assay. In TCRdb, the immuneACCESS table is reduced to in-frame sequences with V and J assigned. These tables do not hold every clone; where another copy was compared, an unresolved V gene accounts for under half, and the others remain unexplained. This sample has about 430,000 clones in its table, and about 88% of those were observed once. Together, the top ten hold about 1.5% of the sample. Sequenced input: PBMCs or T cells enriched from blood (not recorded which). The receptors stem from a young woman who had been exposed to COVID-19.

This clone was found once. V is TRBV18 and J is TRBJ2-3, with a possible D match to TRBD1 (6 bases). The germline gives CDR1 KGHSH, CDR2 LQKENI. The CDR3 extends over 14 amino acids. V dropped 4 bases and J dropped 0 bases, with 8 bases sitting between them. CDR3 in amino acids: CASSLGQSTDTQYF. In nucleotides, the CDR3 is TGTGCCAGCTCACTCGGACAGAGCACAGATACGCAGTATTTT.

The chain carries TRBV4-3 and TRBJ2-3; TRBD1 agrees at 8 bases. Germline CDR1 LGHNA, CDR2 YSLEER. The CDR3 is 16 residues long. V dropped 3 bases and J dropped 4; count of bases not matched to a gene: 9. The CDR3 DNA reads TGCGCCAGCAGCCACTACGGACAGGGTGGTGCAGATACGCAGTATTTT. Protein product: CASSHYGQGGADTQYF.

This chain connects TRBV7-2 to TRBJ2-2; TRBD1 is a possible D gene (8 bases). The germline gives CDR1 SGHTA, CDR2 FQGNSA. The CDR3 runs to 16 residues. The V end was cut by 5 bases, the J end by 1 base, with 14 bases between. CDR3 DNA sequence: TGTGCCAGCAGCGCTACAGGGGGGGTGAACACCGGGGAGCTGTTTTTT. Its translation is CASSATGGVNTGELFF.

The gene calls are TRBV5-1 and TRBJ2-5; D call uncertain. CDR3 length: 16 residues. Germline V CDR1 and CDR2: SGHRS, YFSETQ. Deletions cut 1 base from V and 5 bases from J, with 18 bases between. In DNA form, the CDR3 reads TGCGCCAGCAGCTTGAGTCTGGCGCAGGAAGGTGAGACCCAGTACTTC. Translating gives CASSLSLAQEGETQYF.

The V gene is TRBV25-1, the J gene TRBJ1-6; D might be TRBD1 (5 bases). This CDR3 contains 14 residues. CDR1 is MGHDK, CDR2 SYGVNS, per germline. V was shortened by 2 bases and J by 9 bases, with 11 bases between the two germline ends. The CDR3 is CASSESRASSPLHF. In DNA, the CDR3 is TGTGCCAGCAGTGAAAGCAGGGCTAGTTCACCCCTCCACTTT.